Following are 20 T cell receptor beta chains from one sample sequenced in a study of regulatory T cells in long-lasting Graves disease. Noted time point: newly diagnosed GD, antithyroid drugs for less than 3 months. The TCR library was made from RNA that had been extracted from PBMCs in TRIzol. CDR3-region Arm-PCR and iRepertoire HTBI primers produced the TCR beta libraries. TCRdb redid the calling of the multiplex PCR reads with MiXCR, one entry per CDR3 protein. Here the sample spans around 320,000 distinct CDR3 sequences, 16% being singletons. The sample also formed part of further work on T cells in Graves' hyperthyroidism and ophthalmopathy.

The sample consisted of peripheral blood mononuclear cells (PBMCs), taken at new diagnosis, from a patient treated with antithyroid drugs. These TCRs come from a man aged 35 to 55 with Graves disease.

The chain is built from TRBV6-1 and TRBJ1-5; D unclear. Germline lookup yields CDR1 MNHNS and CDR2 SASEGT. With 2 bases removed from V and 0 bases from J, the gap between germline ends came to 11 bases. CDR3 length: 16 amino acids. Here the CDR3 DNA reads TGTGCCAGCAGTGAATCTAGGAGGGCTAGCAATCAGCCCCAGCATTTT. It is translated as CASSESRRASNQPQHF.

This clonotype was counted ten times or more. The gene calls are TRBV2 and TRBJ2-1; 9 bases fit TRBD2. This CDR3 is built from 16 residues. Germline values: CDR1 SNHLY, CDR2 FYNNEI. J gave up 6 bases and V 2 bases, and 8 bases lay outside the gene matches. The CDR3 region has the DNA TGTGCCAGCAGTGAAAATGAAGCGGGGGGTCCCAATGAGCAGTTCTTC. As protein: CASSENEAGGPNEQFF.

This clonotype was seen ten or more times. The J gene is TRBJ2-1, the V gene TRBV28; D uncertain. With 1 base removed from V and 6 bases from J, the gap between germline ends came to 19 bases. Germline V lookup: CDR1 MDHEN, CDR2 SYDVKM. The CDR3 runs 17 residues. CDR3 bases: TGTGCCAGCAGTTTATTCCTGGGTGCAGGTAACACCAATGAGCAGTTCTTC. It encodes CASSLFLGAGNTNEQFF.

This clonotype was found a few times. This chain connects TRBV15 to TRBJ2-1; possible D gene TRBD2, 5 bases. The CDR3 consists of 14 residues. The germline V gene has CDR1 LNHNV and CDR2 YYDKDF (reference sequence). With 7 bases removed from V and 3 bases from J, the gap between germline ends came to 13 bases. The CDR3 here is CATTSDSHYNEQFF. CDR3 nucleotide sequence: TGTGCCACCACTTCGGACTCCCACTACAATGAGCAGTTCTTC.

In its sample, this clonotype was seen many times. This chain links TRBV9 with TRBJ2-2, with D hard to call. Germline V gene data show CDR1 as SGDLS and CDR2 as YYNGEE. The CDR3 covers 13 residues. The germline V and J ends were trimmed by 6 bases and 3 bases, with 9 bases remaining between them. Written as DNA, the CDR3 is TGTGCCAGCACCCAAGGGTACACCGGGGAGCTGTTTTTT. Its translation is CASTQGYTGELFF.

V gene TRBV29-1 combines with J gene TRBJ2-4; 10 bases are shared with TRBD1. Germline V gives CDR1 SQVTM, CDR2 ANQGSEA. With 8 bases clipped from V and 1 base from J, the junction kept 5 bases outside the gene matches. The CDR3 loop spans 14 amino acids. The DNA of the CDR3 is TGCAGCCCCTGGGACAGGGGCGCCAAAAACATTCAGTACTTC. Translated: CSPWDRGAKNIQYF.

This chain links TRBV29-1 with TRBJ2-7, with TRBD1 matching over 10 bases. With 3 bases clipped from V and 3 bases from J, the junction kept 11 bases outside the gene matches. CDR1 is SQVTM and CDR2 is ANQGSEA in the germline V gene. CDR3 length: 16 amino acids. This CDR3 reads CSVEELRDRGVYEQYF. The CDR3 bases are TGCAGCGTTGAGGAACTCCGGGACAGGGGCGTCTACGAGCAGTACTTC.

Many counts were recorded for this clonotype. The chain uses TRBV28 and TRBJ2-1, with TRBD2 matching 11 bases. From germline, CDR1 is MDHEN and CDR2 SYDVKM. J gave up 6 bases and V 5 bases, and 9 bases lay outside the gene matches. The CDR3 spans 16 residues. The CDR3 DNA sequence: TGTGCCAGCAGTGGCTTAGCGGGGGGGCCATCCAATGAGCAGTTCTTC. Amino acid sequence: CASSGLAGGPSNEQFF. Variable domain in full (rest from reference TRBV28 and TRBJ2-1): DVKVTQSSRYLVKRTGEKVFLECVQDMDHENMFWYRQDPGLGLRLIYFSYDVKMKEKGDIPEGYSVSREKKERFSLILESASTNQTSMYLCASSGLAGGPSNEQFFGPGTRLTVL.

This clonotype turned up a few times. The chain uses TRBV20-1 and TRBJ2-5, with D unresolved. The CDR3 is 11 residues long. Trimming stripped 6 bases from V and 7 bases from J, with 12 bases between. Germline assignment: CDR1 DFQATT and CDR2 SNEGSKA (reference sequence). CDR3 DNA sequence: TGCAGTGCACCCACACAAAGGACCCAGTACTTC. Amino acid sequence: CSAPTQRTQYF.

This clonotype was seen many times. The rearrangement links TRBV18 to TRBJ2-3; no definite D call. Per germline, CDR1 KGHSH and CDR2 LQKENI. Deletions cut 6 bases from V and 2 bases from J, with 15 bases between. The CDR3 runs 15 residues. CDR3 sequence: CASSLANSHTDTQYF. CDR3 sequence (DNA): TGTGCCAGCTCGCTCGCGAACAGTCACACAGATACGCAGTATTTT.

This clonotype was detected many times. The J gene is TRBJ2-5, the V gene TRBV11-2; no clear D. Looked up from germline, CDR1 is SGHAT and CDR2 is FQNNGV. The CDR3 has 18 residues. Between the trimmed V and J ends, which lost 1 base and 4 bases, there was a span of 22 bases. The CDR3 protein is CASSLGVYGSAGGETQYF. The CDR3 nucleotides are TGTGCCAGCAGCTTAGGGGTGTACGGTTCGGCAGGCGGAGAGACCCAGTACTTC.

At least ten counts were recorded for this clonotype. The J gene is TRBJ1-2, the V gene TRBV2; 8 bases agree with TRBD1. V shed 3 bases, J shed 4 bases, and the junction held 1 base outside the gene matches. This CDR3 has 13 residues. Per the germline V gene, CDR1 is SNHLY and CDR2 is FYNNEI. This chain's CDR3 is CASSEGQVYGYTF. In DNA, the CDR3 is TGTGCCAGCAGTGAGGGACAGGTCTATGGCTACACCTTC.

This clonotype was picked up many times. V and J are TRBV30 and TRBJ2-7; a possible D gene is TRBD1 (6 bases). V gave up 4 bases and J gave up 4 bases, with 20 bases separating them. The CDR3 covers 15 residues. Germline CDR1 is GTSNPN and CDR2 is SVGIG (reference sequence). CDR3 residues: CAWIEKGRGRYEQYF. The CDR3 DNA reads TGTGCCTGGATCGAAAAAGGCAGGGGACGATACGAGCAGTACTTC.

V is TRBV6-1 and J is TRBJ2-5, with 8 bases identical to TRBD2. Germline-derived CDR1 and CDR2 are MNHNS and SASEGT. CDR3 length: 17 residues. The J segment lost 1 base and the V segment lost 6 bases, leaving 13 bases of the junction unmatched. The CDR3 bases are TGTGCCAGCAGCCCCATGGGACTAGTTGAGGGCCAAGAGACCCAGTACTTC. As protein: CASSPMGLVEGQETQYF.

This clonotype was detected ten times or more. This CDR3 reads CASSLEGSGHILTGELFF. CDR3 nucleotides: TGTGCCAGCAGCTTAGAGGGGTCGGGACATATTCTCACCGGGGAGCTGTTTTTT. The chain recombines TRBV13 with TRBJ2-2; D may be TRBD1 (6 bases). CDR1 is PRHDT, CDR2 FYEKMQ, per germline (reference sequence). The CDR3 has 18 residues. V was pared by 1 base and J by 4 bases, with 19 bases between.

This clonotype was seen at least ten times. The genes are TRBV10-3 and TRBJ1-1; D is perhaps TRBD1 (6 bases). The CDR3 extends over 14 amino acids. Germline V gene lookup returns CDR1 ENHRY and CDR2 SYGVKD. The V end was cut by 4 bases, the J end by 1 base, with 10 bases between. CDR3 in amino acids: CAISVQGSNTEAFF. Here the CDR3 DNA reads TGTGCCATCAGTGTTCAGGGGTCGAACACTGAAGCTTTCTTT.

This clonotype was counted ten times or more. J is TRBJ2-7 and V is TRBV2, with D hard to call. Germline V gene lookup returns CDR1 SNHLY and CDR2 FYNNEI. The CDR3 covers 13 residues. Trimming stripped 4 bases from V and 0 bases from J, with 7 bases between. CDR3 protein: CASSGGRSYEQYF. DNA of the CDR3: TGTGCCAGCAGTGGTGGACGCTCCTACGAGCAGTACTTC.

The chain couples TRBV11-2 to TRBJ2-5; no clear D gene. CDR1 SGHAT and CDR2 FQNNGV come from the germline V gene. The CDR3 totals 14 residues. V was pared by 4 bases and J by 1 base, with 10 bases between. CDR3 coding DNA: TGTGCCAGCAGCTCCGCCTGGGGCCAAGAGACCCAGTACTTC. Its protein is CASSSAWGQETQYF.

The rearrangement uses TRBV6-1 and TRBJ1-1, with D perhaps TRBD1 (5 bases). The CDR3 contains 13 residues. Trimming shortened V by 7 bases and J by 4 bases, and 13 bases separated the two germline ends. The germline V gene has CDR1 MNHNS and CDR2 SASEGT. The CDR3 protein is CASTRVVSTEAFF. CDR3 bases: TGTGCCAGCACCAGGGTAGTCTCCACTGAAGCTTTCTTT.

This clonotype was observed at least ten times. The chain uses TRBV7-8 and TRBJ1-5, with D unclear. Per germline, CDR1 SGHVS and CDR2 FQNEAQ. V gave up 1 base and J gave up 0 bases, with 7 bases separating them. The CDR3 runs 15 residues. The CDR3, as DNA: TGTGCCAGCAGCTTAGGCAGGTATAGCAATCAGCCCCAGCATTTT. It is translated as CASSLGRYSNQPQHF.